This paragraph covers one TCR beta chain sequence. This record belongs to a study of cytomegalovirus exposure and HLA in healthy donors. Primers for the PCR totalled 60 Vbeta and 13 Jbeta. TCRdb keeps only in-frame clones here, not all; method: immunoSEQ multiplex PCR. The sample holds approximately 300,000 clones, almost 85% seen once. V shed 3 bases, J shed 2 bases, and the junction held 5 bases outside the gene matches. The CDR3 spans 16 residues. The germline V gene encodes CDR1 SGDLS and CDR2 YYNGEE. Material: PBMCs. The chain recombines TRBV9 with TRBJ2-2; 9 bases fit TRBD2. This receptor was identified in a woman in her thirties or forties in good health and CMV-seropositive. As DNA, the CDR3 is TGTGCCAGCAGCGGACAGACTAGCGGAAACACCGGGGAGCTGTTTTTT. This codes for CASSGQTSGNTGELFF.